This TCR beta chain was identified in a study of beta chain features in type 1 diabetes. Sequencing targeted expressed TCRB transcripts, as all isolated RNA had been reverse transcribed. Generated by immunoSEQ multiplex PCR, the TCRdb table keeps only in-frame clones and is missing some. The sample holds 640,000 or so clones, over 10% seen once. Remarks on this clone: What it binds is not known.

V lost 5 bases, J lost 2 bases, and 16 bases lay in between. The CDR3 sequence is 14 residues long. Looked up from germline, CDR1 is GTSNPN and CDR2 is SVGIG (reference sequence). Study-level results: Type 1 diabetes patients had moderately but significantly shorter TCRB CDR3s in all four CD4+ subsets.

The rearrangement uses TRBV30 and TRBJ2-7, with D hard to call. The sample taken for sequencing was naive CD4+ T cells from blood. This clonotype originated in a man aged 18 to 29 with type 1 diabetes. CDR3 DNA sequence: TGTGCCTGGTCCAGACGCCAACCACCCTACGAGCAGTACTTC. Encoded protein: CAWSRRQPPYEQYF.